One sample yielded the 21 T cell receptor beta chains listed below, sequenced in a study of OX40 agonist ivuxolimab in advanced cancers. Sequencing was performed with immunoSEQ multiplex PCR; in TCRdb, only in-frame clones are kept and a portion is missing. Here the sample spans approximately 70,000 clones, roughly 84% being singletons. Material: CD4+ or CD8+ T cells sorted from blood, obtained in a trial of the OX40 agonist ivuxolimab. The receptors derive from an adult with an advanced solid tumor such as melanoma, head and neck, liver or kidney cancer.

The chain carries TRBV2 and TRBJ1-2; D unresolved. The CDR3 consists of 12 residues. Germline V lookup: CDR1 SNHLY, CDR2 FYNNEI. V was shortened by 7 bases and J by 8 bases, with 14 bases between the two germline ends. CDR3: CASKGRARGYTF. The CDR3 DNA reads as TGTGCCAGCAAAGGACGTGCTAGGGGCTACACCTTC.

The rearrangement uses TRBV19 and TRBJ2-4; 8 bases align to TRBD2. CDR3 length: 15 residues. The V segment lost 8 bases and the J segment 4 bases; nucleotides outside the gene matches: 10. The germline CDR1 and CDR2 sequences are LNHDA and SQIVND (reference sequence). Written as DNA, the CDR3 is TGTGCCAGTGAGAACGGGGCGGGGGGAAAAAACATTCAGTACTTC. Translating it yields CASENGAGGKNIQYF.

The chain joins TRBV15 to TRBJ2-6; tentatively, D is TRBD1 (6 bases). Trimming removed 0 bases from V and 3 bases from J, with 12 bases in between. This CDR3 contains 17 residues. The V gene's germline CDR1 is LNHNV and CDR2 YYDKDF (reference sequence). This CDR3 is CATSRDQGLGGANVLTF. The CDR3, as DNA: TGTGCCACCAGCAGAGATCAGGGGCTGGGTGGGGCCAACGTCCTGACTTTC.

The chain recombines TRBV18 with TRBJ1-1, with TRBD1 as a possible D gene (5 bases). V gave up 1 base and J gave up 4 bases, with 10 bases separating them. The CDR3 is 14 amino acids. Germline loops: CDR1 KGHSH, CDR2 LQKENI. The CDR3 nucleotides read TGTGCCAGCTCACCACTCGGGGCTTCCACTGAAGCTTTCTTT. Its protein is CASSPLGASTEAFF.

This clone was counted ten times or more. The rearrangement uses TRBV7-2 and TRBJ1-3; no firm D call. This CDR3 spans 16 amino acids. Germline CDR1 is SGHTA and CDR2 is FQGNSA. V was shortened by 1 base and J by 4 bases, with 14 bases between the two germline ends. CDR3 bases: TGTGCCAGCAGCTTAGTAGGCCGAGGGCGGGGAAACACCATATATTTT. Translating it yields CASSLVGRGRGNTIYF.

This clone has a single count. The rearrangement joins TRBV14 to TRBJ2-2; TRBD1 matches at 8 bases. This CDR3 is built from 15 residues. With 4 bases clipped from V and 4 bases from J, the junction kept 5 bases outside the gene matches. Germline loops: CDR1 SGHDN, CDR2 FVKESK. The DNA for the CDR3 is TGTGCCAGCAGCCGACCAGGGGGCCTCACCGGGGAGCTGTTTTTT. It codes for CASSRPGGLTGELFF. The variable domain in full, completed from reference TRBV14 and TRBJ2-2, reads EAGVTQFPSHSVIEKGQTVTLRCDPISGHDNLYWYRRVMGKEIKFLLHFVKESKQDESGMPNNRFLAERTGGTYSTLKVQPAELEDSGVYFCASSRPGGLTGELFFGEGSRLTVL.

The chain combines TRBV5-1 with TRBJ2-5; D might be TRBD2 (6 bases). The DNA end is a closer match to TRBJ2-7, so the J assignment may be wrong. CDR3 length equals 14 residues. Per the germline V gene, CDR1 is SGHRS and CDR2 is YFSETQ. The CDR3 sequence is CASSYRESSYEQYF. In DNA, the CDR3 is TGCGCCAGCAGTTACCGGGAGAGCTCCTACGAGCAGTACTTC.

The chain couples TRBV27 to TRBJ1-2; the D is unclear. This CDR3 is 13 amino acids long. Trimming removed 8 bases from V and 4 bases from J, with 14 bases in between. The germline V gene encodes CDR1 MNHEY and CDR2 SMNVEV (reference sequence). In DNA form, the CDR3 reads TGTGCCAGCTCGAATCATGCAAGCTATGGCTACACCTTC. It codes for CASSNHASYGYTF.

J is TRBJ2-3 and V is TRBV19; 10 nucleotides line up with TRBD1. CDR1 is LNHDA, CDR2 SQIVND, per germline (reference sequence). The CDR3 length is 14 residues. The V gene end was trimmed by 6 bases and the J gene end by 5 bases; junction bases not matched to a gene: 5. This CDR3 reads CASRRQGAIDTQYF. In DNA form, the CDR3 reads TGTGCCAGTAGGCGACAGGGGGCGATAGATACGCAGTATTTT.

The chain joins TRBV2 to TRBJ1-2, with 8 positions matching TRBD1. Losses at the gene ends were 6 bases for V and 2 bases for J; bases not matched to a gene: 2. The CDR3 is made up of 13 amino acids. Germline CDR1 is SNHLY and CDR2 is FYNNEI. CDR3 amino acids: CASRDRDNYGYTF. CDR3 bases: TGTGCCAGCAGGGACAGGGACAACTATGGCTACACCTTC.

This chain joins TRBV10-3 and TRBJ2-7, with D uncertain. The CDR3 covers 12 residues. Per the germline V gene, CDR1 is ENHRY and CDR2 is SYGVKD. V was pared by 1 base and J by 4 bases, with 5 bases between. As DNA, the CDR3 is TGTGCCATCAGTGAGTACGGTTACGAGCAGTACTTC. Its protein product is CAISEYGYEQYF.

V is TRBV5-4 and J is TRBJ1-4; 7 bases are a match to TRBD1. The CDR3 has 18 residues. The V and J ends lost 3 bases and 2 bases, in that order; junction bases with no gene match: 13. Germline CDR1 and CDR2: SGHNT and YYREEE (reference sequence). DNA of the CDR3: TGTGCCAGCAGCTCGAGTATTACAGGGGCCGCCACTAATGAAAAACTGTTTTTT. It translates to CASSSSITGAATNEKLFF.

The CDR3 DNA reads as TGTGCCAGCAGAATTAGCGGGGCGTCAAATGAGCAGTTCTTC. It yields the protein CASRISGASNEQFF. This chain connects TRBV14 to TRBJ2-1; TRBD2 agrees at 8 bases. The CDR3 spans 14 residues. Germline loops: CDR1 SGHDN, CDR2 FVKESK. The V and J ends lost 6 bases and 7 bases, in that order; junction bases with no gene match: 8.

This CDR3 reads CASSSRRDTVSYEQYF. Here the CDR3 DNA reads TGTGCCAGCAGCTCCCGACGGGACACCGTCTCCTACGAGCAGTACTTC. J is TRBJ2-7 and V is TRBV7-9; TRBD1 might be the D (6 bases). This CDR3 is built from 16 residues. The V end was cut by 4 bases, the J end by 0 bases, with 16 bases between. Germline values: CDR1 SEHNR, CDR2 FQNEAQ (reference sequence).

This clone appeared a few times. The CDR3, as DNA: TGTGCCAGCCGGACAGGGGTAGTGTCACCCCTCCACTTT. Translation: CASRTGVVSPLHF. V is TRBV2 and J is TRBJ1-6; the match to TRBD1 covers 9 bases. There are 13 residues in the CDR3. Germline V gene lookup returns CDR1 SNHLY and CDR2 FYNNEI. J was trimmed by 10 bases and V by 8 bases; bases with no gene match: 6.

This chain joins TRBV19 and TRBJ1-6, with D perhaps TRBD1 (6 bases). V gave up 6 bases and J gave up 10 bases, with 22 bases separating them. Per the germline V gene, CDR1 is LNHDA and CDR2 is SQIVND (reference sequence). The CDR3 sequence is 16 residues long. The CDR3 loop is CASSQTHQTGSSPLHF. CDR3 coding DNA: TGTGCCAGTAGCCAAACCCACCAGACAGGATCCTCACCCCTCCACTTT.

The V and J genes are TRBV18 and TRBJ1-1, with unresolved D. V was shortened by 8 bases and J by 0 bases, with 13 bases between the two germline ends. This CDR3 is 14 amino acids long. Germline V CDR1 and CDR2: KGHSH, LQKENI. In DNA form, the CDR3 reads TGTGCCAGCGCTCAACCGGGGTTGAACACTGAAGCTTTCTTT. Translating it yields CASAQPGLNTEAFF. Using reference TRBV18 and TRBJ1-1 for the parts outside the CDR3, the full variable domain is NAGVMQNPRHLVRRRGQEARLRCSPMKGHSHVYWYRQLPEEGLKFMVYLQKENIIDESGMPKERFSAEFPKEGPSILRIQQVVRGDSAAYFCASAQPGLNTEAFFGQGTRLTVV.

J is TRBJ1-5 and V is TRBV6-5; a possible D gene is TRBD1 (5 bases). The CDR3 extends over 13 amino acids. Trimming cost V 6 bases and J 5 bases, with 11 bases left between them. The germline V gene has CDR1 MNHEY and CDR2 SVGAGI. In DNA, the CDR3 is TGTGCCAGCAGGGGGGTTCAGTATCAGCCCCAGCATTTT. It yields the protein CASRGVQYQPQHF.

The table lists this clone with a count of one. The chain recombines TRBV9 with TRBJ2-7; D ambiguous. The germline V and J ends were trimmed by 0 bases and 5 bases, with 12 bases remaining between them. The germline V gene has CDR1 SGDLS and CDR2 YYNGEE. The CDR3 covers 14 residues. The CDR3 sequence: CASSVGITVDEQYF. DNA for the CDR3: TGTGCCAGCAGCGTAGGGATAACCGTGGACGAGCAGTACTTC.

The chain has TRBV11-2 and TRBJ2-1; D remains ambiguous. The CDR3 covers 12 residues. The V gene lost 0 bases and the J gene lost 11 bases, with 8 bases spanning the gap. Germline CDR1 and CDR2: SGHAT and FQNNGV. The CDR3 is CASSLDTAQQFF. The CDR3 DNA is TGTGCCAGCAGCTTAGATACCGCTCAGCAGTTCTTC.

For this clone: An end of the junction does not agree with germline; a read error may underlie this. The CDR3, as DNA: TGTGCTAGCAGCTTTACAGAGAGCTCCTACAATGAGCAGTTCTTC. Its translation: CASSFTESSYNEQFF. This chain links TRBV7-7 with TRBJ2-1; D is ambiguous. Per the germline V gene, CDR1 is SSHAT and CDR2 is FNYEAQ (reference sequence). The CDR3 loop spans 15 amino acids.